This passage covers 25 T cell receptor beta chains from one sample sequenced in a study of shared clonotypes between healthy human individuals. Terminally differentiated effector memory CD45RA+ cells were left out of the naive CD8 fraction, which was CD45RO-negative and positively selected for CCR7. Clones were sequenced by immunoSEQ multiplex PCR, and TCRdb holds only the in-frame ones, with some missing. The sample includes around 1,900,000 clones, 93% of them seen just once. The specimen sequenced was naive CD8+ T cells from PBMCs. These TCRs come from a man aged 18 to 30 in good health. Some clones in this sample may be carry-over from other donors' samples.

The chain employs TRBV10-2 and TRBJ2-1; no firm D call. Deletions cut 0 bases from V and 4 bases from J, with 13 bases between. CDR3 length equals 16 residues. The V gene's germline CDR1 is WSHSY and CDR2 SAAADI. The CDR3 DNA follows: TGCGCCAGCAGTGAGTCGTTGGTAGAGATTTACAATGAGCAGTTCTTC. Its protein is CASSESLVEIYNEQFF.

The rearrangement uses TRBV28 and TRBJ1-1; a weak D match, TRBD1 (6 bases). CDR1 MDHEN and CDR2 SYDVKM come from the germline V gene. V was clipped by 6 bases and J by 1 base, with 12 bases between them. CDR3 length: 14 amino acids. The CDR3: CASSQYRENTEAFF. CDR3 in DNA: TGTGCCAGCAGCCAATACAGGGAGAACACTGAAGCTTTCTTT.

The gene calls are TRBV27 and TRBJ2-2; unclear D gene. The CDR3 consists of 16 residues. Germline V gene sequence: CDR1 MNHEY, CDR2 SMNVEV (reference sequence). The V gene lost 5 bases and the J gene lost 4 bases, with 17 bases spanning the gap. As DNA, the CDR3 is TGTGCCAGCAGTCCCCCGAGTGTTAGAGGCACCGGGGAGCTGTTTTTT. Translating gives CASSPPSVRGTGELFF.

The rearrangement links TRBV7-9 to TRBJ1-5; D gene ambiguous. The germline V gene has CDR1 SEHNR and CDR2 FQNEAQ (reference sequence). V dropped 2 bases and J dropped 5 bases, with 4 bases sitting between them. The CDR3 sequence is 12 residues long. CDR3 in DNA: TGTGCCAGCAGCTTACAGGATCAGCCCCAGCATTTT. This encodes CASSLQDQPQHF.

The chain couples TRBV9 to TRBJ2-7, with D possibly called TRBD1 or TRBD2 (5 bases each). V gave up 3 bases and J gave up 3 bases, with 13 bases separating them. Germline CDR1 and CDR2: SGDLS and YYNGEE. This CDR3 spans 14 amino acids. CDR3 region: CASSDRDGYYEQYF. The CDR3 DNA follows: TGTGCCAGCAGCGACCGGGACGGATACTACGAGCAGTACTTC.

CDR3 region: CASSNDRGQPQHF. The CDR3 coding sequence is TGTGCCAGCAGCAATGACAGGGGGCAGCCCCAGCATTTT. This sequence joins TRBV21-1 and TRBJ1-5; the DNA was not used to check the table's D call, TRBD1. TRBV21-1 represents a pseudogene. CDR3 size: 13 residues.

On this clone itself: Other DNA sequences of this sample code for an identical CDR3. CDR3 DNA sequence: TGTGCCAGTAGTATAGCGGGAGTCAGCTACGAGCAGTACTTC. Amino acid sequence: CASSIAGVSYEQYF. This chain uses TRBV19 with TRBJ2-7, with D perhaps TRBD2 (6 bases). Germline lookup yields CDR1 LNHDA and CDR2 SQIVND (reference sequence). The CDR3 contains 14 residues. Trimming took 1 base from V and 3 from J, leaving 10 bases between them.

The chain has TRBV10-2 and TRBJ2-7, with 7 bases lining up with TRBD1. The CDR3 contains 16 residues. Germline V gene lookup returns CDR1 WSHSY and CDR2 SAAADI. J was trimmed by 4 bases and V by 7 bases; bases with no gene match: 16. The CDR3 nucleotides read TGCGCCAGCATATCCAGGACCGGGACAGAGTCTTACGAGCAGTACTTC. Protein: CASISRTGTESYEQYF.

V is TRBV9 and J is TRBJ2-7, with TRBD1 matching 8 bases. The germline V gene has CDR1 SGDLS and CDR2 YYNGEE. V lost 4 bases to trimming and J lost 3 bases; unmatched junction nucleotides: 9. The length of the CDR3 is 15 residues. The CDR3 DNA sequence: TGTGCCAGCAGCCCCGGGACAGGCGATATCTACGAGCAGTACTTC. This gives the protein CASSPGTGDIYEQYF.

V usage is TRBV30 and J usage is TRBJ2-3; 10 bases align to TRBD2. The trim removed 0 bases at V and 5 bases at J, leaving 11 bases unmatched. The CDR3 has 17 residues. Germline assignment: CDR1 GTSNPN and CDR2 SVGIG (reference sequence). This CDR3 is CAWSVRTSGDGRDTQYF. In DNA, the CDR3 is TGTGCCTGGAGTGTTAGAACTAGCGGGGATGGGCGAGATACGCAGTATTTT.

The J gene is TRBJ1-5, the V gene TRBV15; the D gene is possibly TRBD1 (5 bases). The germline CDR1 and CDR2 sequences are LNHNV and YYDKDF (reference sequence). V was trimmed by 4 bases and J by 5 bases, leaving 15 bases between them. The CDR3 is made up of 15 amino acids. Written as DNA, the CDR3 is TGTGCCACCAGCACTTCGGGGGGATCCTATCAGCCCCAGCATTTT. This gives the protein CATSTSGGSYQPQHF.

V is TRBV7-3 and J is TRBJ2-1; possibly TRBD1 for D (5 bases). The CDR3 is 13 residues long. Trimming pared 5 bases from V and 10 bases from J, leaving 15 bases between. From germline, CDR1 is SGHTA and CDR2 FQGTGA. As DNA, the CDR3 is TGTGCCAGCAGCCCGGACCCAGCAGGGGAGCAGTTCTTC. Its translation: CASSPDPAGEQFF.

This clone was recorded only once. The rearrangement joins TRBV28 to TRBJ2-7, with 11 bases fitting TRBD2. The CDR3 has 20 residues. The V gene end was trimmed by 5 bases and the J gene end by 1 base; junction bases not matched to a gene: 19. Germline V gives CDR1 MDHEN, CDR2 SYDVKM. The CDR3 here is CASSGPQTLAGGTRSYEQYF. The CDR3 nucleotides are TGTGCCAGCAGTGGACCCCAGACGCTAGCGGGAGGTACCCGATCCTACGAGCAGTACTTC.

J is TRBJ2-7 and V is TRBV2; D unclear. Germline V lookup: CDR1 SNHLY, CDR2 FYNNEI. The CDR3 is made up of 15 amino acids. Trimming left V 6 bases short and J 2 bases short, with 17 bases between. CDR3 nucleotide sequence: TGTGCCAGCAGCCGCGAGCAGGAGCTACCCTACGAGCAGTACTTC. Residues: CASSREQELPYEQYF.

V is TRBV7-9 and J is TRBJ2-3; D is unresolved. The CDR3 has 14 amino acids. The germline CDR1 and CDR2 sequences are SEHNR and FQNEAQ (reference sequence). With 4 bases removed from V and 4 bases from J, the gap between germline ends came to 12 bases. The CDR3 region has the DNA TGTGCCAGCAGCTCCAAGAGAAGCCCAGATACGCAGTATTTT. Translated, it gives CASSSKRSPDTQYF.

The chain combines TRBV5-6 with TRBJ2-3; D may be TRBD1 (6 bases). Germline values: CDR1 SGHDT, CDR2 YYEEEE. Trimming removed 5 bases from V and 3 bases from J, with 10 bases in between. This CDR3 comprises 13 residues. For the CDR3, the DNA is TGTGCCAGCAGAGGGGGACGGACAGATACGCAGTATTTT. Residues: CASRGGRTDTQYF.

This rearrangement joins TRBV7-2 to TRBJ1-3; D is possibly TRBD1 (5 bases). The CDR3 spans 15 residues. Germline CDR1 and CDR2: SGHTA and FQGNSA. Trimming took off 1 base at V and 0 bases at J, with 7 bases between the two ends. The CDR3 region has the DNA TGTGCCAGCAGCTTAGTTGGGACCTCTGGAAACACCATATATTTT. It codes for CASSLVGTSGNTIYF.

The chain uses TRBV28 and TRBJ2-7; no clear D gene. CDR1 and CDR2 from the germline V gene are MDHEN and SYDVKM. The CDR3 is 15 amino acids. Trimming removed 3 bases at V and 2 bases at J, with 14 bases between. The CDR3 loop is CASSFFGVRAYEQYF. The CDR3 DNA reads as TGTGCCAGCAGTTTTTTTGGGGTAAGGGCCTACGAGCAGTACTTC.

Only one count was recorded for this clone. The genes are TRBV4-3 and TRBJ2-7, with 8 bases aligning to TRBD2. The CDR3 covers 16 residues. Germline V gives CDR1 LGHNA, CDR2 YSLEER. The ends lost 0 bases at V and 3 bases at J; junction bases unmatched: 7. CDR3 nucleotides: TGCGCCAGCAGCCAAGATCCTCTAGCGGGCCGCTACGAGCAGTACTTC. Translating gives CASSQDPLAGRYEQYF.

The chain carries TRBV7-9 and TRBJ2-4, with D unclear. Trimming took off 5 bases at V and 0 bases at J, with 14 bases between the two ends. Germline CDR1 is SEHNR and CDR2 is FQNEAQ (reference sequence). The CDR3 length is 16 residues. The CDR3 loop is CASSQNKELAKNIQYF. CDR3 nucleotide sequence: TGTGCCAGCAGCCAAAACAAAGAACTAGCCAAAAACATTCAGTACTTC.

The chain employs TRBV10-3 and TRBJ2-1; no clear D gene. V was clipped by 3 bases and J by 0 bases, with 9 bases between them. Germline CDR1 and CDR2: ENHRY and SYGVKD. The CDR3 is made up of 15 amino acids. CDR3: CAISDGSPSYNEQFF. For the CDR3, the DNA is TGTGCCATCAGTGACGGGTCCCCCTCCTACAATGAGCAGTTCTTC.

Written as DNA, the CDR3 is TGTGCCAGCAGCTTAGACCAAACGAACACCGGGGAGCTGTTTTTT. This sequence encodes CASSLDQTNTGELFF. This rearrangement joins TRBV7-9 to TRBJ2-2; D gene unclear. The germline V gene encodes CDR1 SEHNR and CDR2 FQNEAQ (reference sequence). CDR3 length: 15 residues. The germline V and J ends were trimmed by 1 base and 0 bases, with 6 bases remaining between them.

In DNA form, the CDR3 reads TGTGCCAGCAGCTTCAACAGGGATTACAGCGGGGCCAACGTCCTGACTTTC. Encoded protein: CASSFNRDYSGANVLTF. J is TRBJ2-6 and V is TRBV9, with D tentatively TRBD1 (6 bases). V lost 4 bases and J lost 4, with 18 bases in between. CDR3 size: 17 residues. Germline V gene data show CDR1 as SGDLS and CDR2 as YYNGEE.

The chain is built from TRBV6-5 and TRBJ2-3; D gene ambiguous. Trimming removed 7 bases from V and 0 bases from J, with 14 bases in between. The germline gives CDR1 MNHEY, CDR2 SVGAGI. CDR3 size: 15 residues. As DNA, the CDR3 is TGTGCCAGCACCCAGAGACTCTACAGCACAGATACGCAGTATTTT. This translates into CASTQRLYSTDTQYF.

This clone has just a few counts. The chain employs TRBV14 and TRBJ1-1, with D perhaps matching TRBD1 (5 bases). The germline V gene encodes CDR1 SGHDN and CDR2 FVKESK. The CDR3 runs to 14 residues. The ends were cut back, 2 bases at V and 2 bases at J, with 9 bases in the middle. The CDR3 coding sequence is TGTGCCAGCAGCCAACTACAGGAAAACACTGAAGCTTTCTTT. Encoded protein: CASSQLQENTEAFF.